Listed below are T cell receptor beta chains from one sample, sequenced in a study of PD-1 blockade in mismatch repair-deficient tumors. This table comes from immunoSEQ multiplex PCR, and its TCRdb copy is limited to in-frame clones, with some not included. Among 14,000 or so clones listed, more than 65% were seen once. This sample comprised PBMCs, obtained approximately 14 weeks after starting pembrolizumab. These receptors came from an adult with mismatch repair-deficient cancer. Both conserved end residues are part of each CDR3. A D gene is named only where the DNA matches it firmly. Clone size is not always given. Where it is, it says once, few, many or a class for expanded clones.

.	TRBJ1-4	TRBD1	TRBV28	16	TGTGCCAGCAGTTTAACCCTGACAGGGACTAATGAAAAACTGTTTTTT	CASSLTLTGTNEKLFF
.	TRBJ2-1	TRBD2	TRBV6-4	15	TGTGCCAGCAGTGACGGGCGGGAGGGCCTTGCAAAGCAGTTCTTC	CASSDGREGLAKQFF
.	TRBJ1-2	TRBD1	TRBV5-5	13	TGTGCCAGCTTAGGCCAGGGGGTCTATGGCTACACCTTC	CASLGQGVYGYTF
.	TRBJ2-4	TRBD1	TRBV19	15	TGTGCCAGTAGTATAAACCGGGACAGGCCAAACATTCAGTACTTC	CASSINRDRPNIQYF
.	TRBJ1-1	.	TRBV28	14	TGTGCCAGCAGTTTGACAGATATGAACACTGAAGCTTTCTTT	CASSLTDMNTEAFF
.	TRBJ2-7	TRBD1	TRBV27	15	TGTGCCAGCAGTTTAGCCGGGACAGGGGTTTACGAGCAGTACTTC	CASSLAGTGVYEQYF
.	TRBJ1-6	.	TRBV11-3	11	TGTGCCAGCAGCACGGGAGAGGCCCTCCACTTT	CASSTGEALHF
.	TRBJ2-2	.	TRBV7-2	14	TGTGCCAGCAGTTATCGGCCTAGTACCGGGGAGCTGTTTTTT	CASSYRPSTGELFF
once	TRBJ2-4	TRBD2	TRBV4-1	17	TGCGCCAGCAGCACCCCTTGGGCGGGAGGGCTAAAAAACATTCAGTACTTC	CASSTPWAGGLKNIQYF
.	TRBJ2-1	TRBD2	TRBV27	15	TGTGCCAGCAGTATACTAGCGGGAGAAAGGGCTGAGCAGTTCTTC	CASSILAGERAEQFF
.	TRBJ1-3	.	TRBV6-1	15	TGTGCCAGCACTCAGGGGCCCTACTCTGGAAACACCATATATTTT	CASTQGPYSGNTIYF
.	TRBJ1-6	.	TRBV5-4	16	TGTGCCAGCAGCTTGGTTCCACAGGGTACGAATTCACCCCTCCACTTT	CASSLVPQGTNSPLHF
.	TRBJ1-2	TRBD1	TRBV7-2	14	TGTGCCAGCAGCCACGGACAGGGTGAGAATGGCTACACCTTC	CASSHGQGENGYTF
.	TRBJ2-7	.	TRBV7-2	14	TGTGCCAGCAGCCAAGGGACTGTATCCTACGAGCAGTACTTC	CASSQGTVSYEQYF
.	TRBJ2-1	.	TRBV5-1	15	TGCGCCAGCAGCTTGGTCTCGAGCTCCTACAATGAGCAGTTCTTC	CASSLVSSSYNEQFF
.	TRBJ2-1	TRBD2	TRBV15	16	TGTGCCACCAGCAGAGAGGGGACTAGCCTTTACAATGAGCAGTTCTTC	CATSREGTSLYNEQFF
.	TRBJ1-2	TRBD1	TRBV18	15	TGTGCCAGCTCAGCCCGGGACAGGGGGCGCGTTGGCTACACCTTC	CASSARDRGRVGYTF
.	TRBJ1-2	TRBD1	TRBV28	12	TGTGCCAGCAGCACGGGACAGTATGGCTACACCTTC	CASSTGQYGYTF
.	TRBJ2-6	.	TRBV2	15	TGTGCCAGCAGTGCGGAGGAGGCAGGGGCCAACGTCCTGACTTTC	CASSAEEAGANVLTF
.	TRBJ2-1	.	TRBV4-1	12	TGCGCCAGCAGCCGCGGGACCGGGGTGCAGTTCTTC	CASSRGTGVQFF
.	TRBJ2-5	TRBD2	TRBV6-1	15	TGTGCCAGCAGTGTGAGCGGGAGTGGTGGAGAGACCCAGTACTTC	CASSVSGSGGETQYF
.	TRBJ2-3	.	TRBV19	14	TGTGCCAGTAGTATAGGGGCAGACACAGATACGCAGTATTTT	CASSIGADTDTQYF
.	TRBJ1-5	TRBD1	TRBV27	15	TGTGCCAGCAGTTTTACGAGGACAGGGAATCAGCCCCAGCATTTT	CASSFTRTGNQPQHF
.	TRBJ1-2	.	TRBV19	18	TGTGCCAGTAGTGGCGGCGGGGGACGGACAGCAGCTAACTATGGCTACACCTTC	CASSGGGGRTAANYGYTF
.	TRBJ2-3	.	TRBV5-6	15	TGTGCCAGCAGCTTTGGCGGGGCGAGCACAGATACGCAGTATTTT	CASSFGGASTDTQYF
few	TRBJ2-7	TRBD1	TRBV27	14	TGTGCCAGCAGGGGACAGGGGTCCACCTACGAGCAGTACTTC	CASRGQGSTYEQYF
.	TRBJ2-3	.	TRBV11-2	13	TGTGCCAGCAGCTCACTTCCCCCAGATACGCAGTATTTT	CASSSLPPDTQYF
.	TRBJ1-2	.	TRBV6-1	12	TGTGCCAGCAGTTTGGGGGCGGTAGGCTACACCTTC	CASSLGAVGYTF
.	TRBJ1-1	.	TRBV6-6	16	TGTGCCAGCAGACCAACCAACCCAAACATGAACACTGAAGCTTTCTTT	CASRPTNPNMNTEAFF
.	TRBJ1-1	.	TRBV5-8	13	TGTGCCAGCAGCTTGGGGCAGGCCCTTCAGGCTTTCTTT	CASSLGQALQAFF
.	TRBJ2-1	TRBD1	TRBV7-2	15	TGTGCCAGCAGCTTAGGGGGGACAGGGGTGCATGAGCAGTTCTTC	CASSLGGTGVHEQFF
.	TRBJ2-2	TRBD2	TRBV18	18	TGTGCCAGCGGTCCCATAAGGGCTAGCGGGAGTCAGACCGGGGAGCTGTTTTTT	CASGPIRASGSQTGELFF
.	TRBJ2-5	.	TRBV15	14	TGTGCCACCAGCAAGAGCGGACGATTAGAGACCCAGTACTTC	CATSKSGRLETQYF
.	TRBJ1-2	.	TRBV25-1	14	TGTGCCAGCAGTGAATATGGGGGGATAACCGGCTACACCTTC	CASSEYGGITGYTF
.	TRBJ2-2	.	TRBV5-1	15	TGCGCCAGCAGCTTGGGACAGGCGGGGGTGAGGGAGCTGTTTTTT	CASSLGQAGVRELFF
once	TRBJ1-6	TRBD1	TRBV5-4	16	TGTGCCAGCAGCTCCGATTTGGACAGGGTGAATGGACCCCTCCACTTT	CASSSDLDRVNGPLHF
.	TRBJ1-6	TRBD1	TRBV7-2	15	TGTGCCAGCAGCCGTCTACAGGGGAGTAATTCACCCCTCCACTTT	CASSRLQGSNSPLHF
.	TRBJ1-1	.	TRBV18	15	TGTGCCAGCTCACCTCGCCGGGAGGGGAACACTGAAGCTTTCTTT	CASSPRREGNTEAFF
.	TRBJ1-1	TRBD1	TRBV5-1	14	TGCGCCAGCAGCCAGAGGACAGGCTTCACTGAAGCTTTCTTT	CASSQRTGFTEAFF
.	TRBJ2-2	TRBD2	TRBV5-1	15	TGCGCCAGCAGCTTGCTAGCGGGAGGTGACGGGGAGCTGTTTTTT	CASSLLAGGDGELFF
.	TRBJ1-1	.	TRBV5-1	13	TGCGCCAGCAGCCCTGGAGGCCTCACTGAAGCTTTCTTT	CASSPGGLTEAFF
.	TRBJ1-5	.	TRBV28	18	TGTGCCAGCAGTTTATGGAGGAGACAGAGTTATAGCAATCAGCCCCAGCATTTT	CASSLWRRQSYSNQPQHF
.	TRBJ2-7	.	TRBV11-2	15	TGTGCCAGCAGCTTAGTTTGGGACTCGTCCTACGAGCAGTACTTC	CASSLVWDSSYEQYF